Below are 26 T cell receptor beta chains sequenced from a single sample in a study of T-cell reconstitution after alpha-beta-depleted transplantation in children. Preparation of the TCRbeta library used unique molecular identifiers. TCRdb fed the PCR reads into MiXCR, producing one record per CDR3 protein. The sample includes about 170,000 distinct CDR3 sequences, 8.5% to 14% of them seen just once. The sequences come from PBMCs, collected before TCRalphabeta/CD19-depleted stem cell transplant. These receptors were obtained from a boy aged 2 to 9 with acute myeloid leukemia, due to receive a stem cell transplant.

This clonotype was picked up many times. The chain combines TRBV7-9 with TRBJ2-1, with TRBD1 as a possible D gene (6 bases). Germline V gene sequence: CDR1 SEHNR, CDR2 FQNEAQ (reference sequence). The CDR3 length is 12 residues. The ends were cut back, 5 bases at V and 11 bases at J, with 13 bases in the middle. The CDR3 nucleotides are TGTGCCAGCAGCAGAGACAGGACCCAGCAGTTCTTC. The encoded protein is CASSRDRTQQFF.

This clonotype was seen many times. The chain recombines TRBV7-3 with TRBJ2-5; either TRBD1 or TRBD2 may supply D (5 bases each). This CDR3 region has 16 residues. Germline-derived CDR1 and CDR2 are SGHTA and FQGTGA. V gave up 2 bases and J gave up 5 bases, with 18 bases separating them. Here the CDR3 DNA reads TGTGCCAGCAGCTTATATCGGGACGGAGGTTTGGAGACCCAGTACTTC. Its translation: CASSLYRDGGLETQYF.

The sample holds many counts of this clonotype. The gene calls are TRBV11-3 and TRBJ2-4, with TRBD1 matching 10 bases. Germline V gives CDR1 SGHNT, CDR2 YENEEA. This CDR3 comprises 13 residues. V dropped 3 bases and J dropped 7; count of bases not matched to a gene: 0. Here the CDR3 reads CASSLTGGNIQYF. CDR3 bases: TGTGCCAGCAGCTTGACAGGGGGCAACATTCAGTACTTC.

This clonotype occurred many times. The V call is TRBV29-1, the J call TRBJ1-2; 11 nucleotides match TRBD1. This CDR3 spans 13 amino acids. The germline V gene has CDR1 SQVTM and CDR2 ANQGSEA. V dropped 7 bases and J dropped 8; count of bases not matched to a gene: 9. DNA for the CDR3: TGCAGCGCCCGGACAGGGGGCTTTGGGGGCTACACCTTC. It is translated as CSARTGGFGGYTF.

This clonotype was counted many times. This chain connects TRBV10-2 to TRBJ2-7; 8 positions agree with TRBD2. The germline V gene encodes CDR1 WSHSY and CDR2 SAAADI. The CDR3 extends over 12 amino acids. V lost 4 bases and J lost 5; bases outside the gene matches: 1. CDR3 residues: CASSAGGHEQYF. The CDR3 nucleotides are TGCGCCAGCAGTGCGGGAGGGCACGAGCAGTACTTC.

The sample holds many counts of this clonotype. Here the CDR3 DNA reads TGTGCCTGGAGCTGGGTACAGAGCAATCAGCCCCAGCATTTT. This encodes CAWSWVQSNQPQHF. J is TRBJ1-5 and V is TRBV30; D ambiguous. The germline V gene has CDR1 GTSNPN and CDR2 SVGIG (reference sequence). The CDR3 totals 14 residues. Between the trimmed V and J ends, which lost 3 bases and 1 base, there was a span of 10 bases.

This clonotype occurred many times. The chain couples TRBV7-9 to TRBJ1-5; D is possibly TRBD1 (6 bases). Trimming removed 5 bases from V and 2 bases from J, with 10 bases in between. The germline V gene encodes CDR1 SEHNR and CDR2 FQNEAQ (reference sequence). The CDR3 spans 14 residues. The CDR3 reads CASSPGAGNQPQHF. The CDR3 bases are TGTGCCAGCAGCCCAGGGGCCGGCAATCAGCCCCAGCATTTT.

Notes on this clonotype: This likely stems from a read error, as it lies one base from a far larger clone. This chain links TRBV5-1 with TRBJ1-1; unclear D gene. CDR1 is SGHRS and CDR2 is YFSETQ in the germline V gene. This CDR3 spans 11 amino acids. The CDR3 DNA reads TGCGCCAGCAGCTTGGGGAGGGAAGCTGTCTTT. Amino acid sequence: CASSLGREAVF.

This clonotype has a count of ten or more. The chain joins TRBV10-2 to TRBJ2-2; 11 bases match TRBD2. Trimming took 7 bases from V and 0 from J; bases not matched to a gene: 10. Germline CDR1 is WSHSY and CDR2 is SAAADI. The CDR3 totals 18 residues. Here the CDR3 reads CASIMETSGVSNTGELFF. For the CDR3, the DNA is TGCGCCAGCATAATGGAGACTAGCGGGGTTTCGAACACCGGGGAGCTGTTTTTT.

V and J are TRBV7-6 and TRBJ2-2, with D possibly being TRBD1 (7 bases). This CDR3 comprises 17 residues. CDR1 SGHVS and CDR2 FNYEAQ come from the germline V gene. The V and J ends lost 5 bases and 6 bases respectively, with 22 bases between them. The DNA of the CDR3 is TGTGCCAGCAGCCCCTCGGCGGGACAGAGGAGTGCCGGGGAGCTGTTTTTT. Amino acid sequence: CASSPSAGQRSAGELFF.

This clonotype was picked up a small number of times. The germline gene is not matched at one end of the junction; a read error may be the cause. This chain joins TRBV3-1 and TRBJ2-1; a weak D match, TRBD2 (6 bases). The CDR3 is 19 residues long. CDR1 and CDR2 from the germline V gene are LGHDT and YNNKEL (reference sequence). DNA for the CDR3: TGTGCCAGCACCCAAGATCTTCCCATAACCAGCGGGCTTGACAATGAGCAGTTCTTC. Its protein product is CASTQDLPITSGLDNEQFF.

This clonotype was counted ten times or more. This rearrangement joins TRBV5-5 to TRBJ2-5; TRBD2 might be the D (5 bases). Trimming cost V 5 bases and J 5 bases, with 22 bases left between them. The CDR3 covers 16 residues. In germline, CDR1 is SGHKS, CDR2 YYEKEE (reference sequence). DNA for the CDR3: TGTGCCAGCAGTCCAACCGGTCGGGGTTACGGGGAGACCCAGTACTTC. Its translation: CASSPTGRGYGETQYF.

This clonotype was seen at least ten times. This rearrangement joins TRBV11-1 to TRBJ2-1; TRBD2 matches 9 bases. CDR3 length: 14 amino acids. CDR1 is SGHAT and CDR2 is FQDESV in the germline V gene (reference sequence). V gave up 2 bases and J gave up 9 bases; unmatched junction bases: 5. CDR3 bases: TGTGCCAGCAGCTTACCGGGACTAGCAGGTGAGCAGTTCTTC. This sequence encodes CASSLPGLAGEQFF.

This clonotype appeared many times. This chain connects TRBV28 to TRBJ2-7; D perhaps matches TRBD1 (6 bases). V shed 8 bases and J shed 3 bases, with 20 bases lying between them. The CDR3 length is 15 residues. The germline CDR1 and CDR2 sequences are MDHEN and SYDVKM. This CDR3 is CASGEQGRISYEQYV. The CDR3 region has the DNA TGTGCCAGCGGCGAACAGGGTCGCATCAGCTACGAGCAGTACGTC.

The table lists this clonotype with many counts. J is TRBJ2-7 and V is TRBV10-3, with TRBD2 matching over 10 bases. From germline, CDR1 is ENHRY and CDR2 SYGVKD. Germline trimming cut 0 bases from V and 3 bases from J; bases unmatched to any gene: 2. This CDR3 region has 15 residues. The CDR3: CAISESRTSGYEQYF. The CDR3 DNA is TGTGCCATCAGTGAGTCCCGGACTAGCGGCTACGAGCAGTACTTC.

The V call is TRBV18, the J call TRBJ2-2; D may be TRBD2 (6 bases). CDR1 and CDR2 from the germline V gene are KGHSH and LQKENI. The CDR3 sequence is 16 residues long. V dropped 0 bases and J dropped 4 bases, with 12 bases sitting between them. The CDR3 nucleotides read TGTGCCAGCTCACCACCGGAGGGCCGGATCACCGGGGAGCTGTTTTTT. It translates to CASSPPEGRITGELFF. The variable domain in full, completed from reference TRBV18 and TRBJ2-2, reads NAGVMQNPRHLVRRRGQEARLRCSPMKGHSHVYWYRQLPEEGLKFMVYLQKENIIDESGMPKERFSAEFPKEGPSILRIQQVVRGDSAAYFCASSPPEGRITGELFFGEGSRLTVL.

This clonotype was detected ten times or more. The gene calls are TRBV5-1 and TRBJ1-1, with 7 nucleotides matching TRBD1. V was pared by 0 bases and J by 6 bases, with 8 bases of the junction left unmatched. This CDR3 spans 15 amino acids. The germline gives CDR1 SGHRS, CDR2 YFSETQ. CDR3 sequence reads: CASSLGAGGFAEAFF. CDR3 coding DNA: TGCGCCAGCAGCTTGGGGGCAGGGGGTTTCGCTGAAGCTTTCTTT.

This clonotype was counted ten times or more. The chain is built from TRBV4-1 and TRBJ2-2; tentatively, D is TRBD1 (6 bases). V was cut by 0 bases and J by 1 base, with 15 bases left in between. Germline V gene sequence: CDR1 MGHRA, CDR2 YSYEKL. The CDR3 has 18 residues. The CDR3 is CASSQDWLQGRNTGELFF. The CDR3 nucleotides are TGCGCCAGCAGCCAAGATTGGCTACAGGGACGGAACACCGGGGAGCTGTTTTTT.

This clonotype was found many times. V is TRBV7-3 and J is TRBJ1-2; no firm D call. V shed 3 bases and J shed 5 bases, with 13 bases lying between them. This CDR3 has 14 amino acids. Germline-derived CDR1 and CDR2 are SGHTA and FQGTGA. The chain's CDR3 is CASSFTGILYGYTF. CDR3 nucleotide sequence: TGTGCCAGCAGCTTCACCGGGATTCTGTATGGCTACACCTTC.

This clonotype has just a few counts. The chain joins TRBV30 to TRBJ2-7; unclear D gene. The CDR3 runs to 12 residues. Germline CDR1 reads GTSNPN; CDR2 reads SVGIG (reference sequence). Trimming removed 0 bases from V and 5 bases from J, with 8 bases in between. The CDR3 sequence: CAWSVPGHEQYV. DNA of the CDR3: TGTGCCTGGAGTGTACCTGGGCACGAGCAGTACGTC.

This clonotype has a count of ten or more. V and J are TRBV19 and TRBJ2-1; D not resolved. The CDR3 totals 15 residues. Between the trimmed V and J ends, which lost 6 bases and 0 bases, there was a span of 12 bases. The germline V gene has CDR1 LNHDA and CDR2 SQIVND (reference sequence). CDR3 sequence: CASRESRSSYNEQFF. Here the CDR3 DNA reads TGTGCCAGTAGAGAAAGCAGGAGCTCCTACAATGAGCAGTTCTTC.

This clonotype was seen at least ten times. The rearrangement links TRBV12-3 or TRBV12-4 to TRBJ1-1; D gene uncertain. The CDR3 consists of 14 residues. V lost 2 bases, J lost 0 bases, and 7 bases lay in between. The CDR3 is CASSLLWMNTEAFF. CDR3 nucleotide sequence: TGTGCCAGCAGTTTACTTTGGATGAACACTGAAGCTTTCTTT.

This clonotype was seen many times. The chain combines TRBV4-1 with TRBJ2-7, with D unresolved. Between the trimmed V and J ends, which lost 6 bases and 2 bases, there was a span of 17 bases. The V gene's germline CDR1 is MGHRA and CDR2 YSYEKL. CDR3 length: 15 residues. Here the CDR3 DNA reads TGCGCCAGCAGGACTGGGTGTAGCCTTACCTACGAGCAGTACGTC. Encoded protein: CASRTGCSLTYEQYV.

This clonotype was counted at least ten times. J is TRBJ2-5 and V is TRBV5-1; 7 positions agree with TRBD1. Per the germline V gene, CDR1 is SGHRS and CDR2 is YFSETQ. This CDR3 spans 17 amino acids. The junction had 10 bases not matched to a gene; V was cut back by 2 bases and J by 0 bases. CDR3 in amino acids: CASSLQPGQPYQETQYF. CDR3 in DNA: TGCGCCAGCAGCTTACAACCGGGACAGCCGTACCAAGAGACCCAGTACTTC.

This clonotype was counted many times. The V call is TRBV4-2, the J call TRBJ2-5; TRBD2 agrees at 10 bases. Germline-derived CDR1 and CDR2 are LGHNA and YNFKEQ. The CDR3 contains 17 residues. Trimming took 0 bases from V and 5 from J; bases not matched to a gene: 9. The CDR3 region has the DNA TGTGCCAGCAGCCAAGACGGGAGCGGGGGGGCCGTGGAGACCCAGTACTTC. Its translation: CASSQDGSGGAVETQYF.

Details on this clonotype: It may be a read error: a sequence one base away is much more abundant. The CDR3 nucleotides are TGCAGTGCTTGGGACTTGATCTTCGCAGATACGCAGTATTTT. It codes for CSAWDLIFADTQYF. This chain joins TRBV20-1 and TRBJ2-3; D perhaps matches TRBD2 (6 bases). V was trimmed by 5 bases and J by 4 bases, leaving 16 bases between them. The CDR3 length is 14 residues. Germline CDR1 DFQATT, CDR2 SNEGSKA (reference sequence).